Presented here are 26 T cell receptor beta chains from one specimen sequenced in a study of T cell changes during pregnancy in multiple sclerosis. Here immunoSEQ multiplex PCR was the method, and the copy in TCRdb shows in-frame clones only, minus some. Of more than 75,000 clones in the sample, less than 95% were seen once. The starting material was peripheral blood, obtained in the third trimester of pregnancy. These receptors originate from a female donor with multiple sclerosis, enrolled in a pregnancy study.

This chain links TRBV7-2 with TRBJ2-7; 12 nucleotides match TRBD2. The CDR3 has 16 residues. After removal of 5 bases from V and 9 bases from J, the junction contained 14 bases not matched to a gene. Germline V lookup: CDR1 SGHTA, CDR2 FQGNSA. CDR3 DNA sequence: TGTGCCAGCAGCCCAACCCGGCTAGCGGGGGGGAACCGGCAGTACTTC. It is translated as CASSPTRLAGGNRQYF.

The chain links TRBV9 to TRBJ2-7, with D possibly being TRBD2 (6 bases). V was trimmed by 4 bases and J by 0 bases, leaving 20 bases between them. Germline V lookup: CDR1 SGDLS, CDR2 YYNGEE. The CDR3 extends over 17 amino acids. As DNA, the CDR3 is TGTGCCAGCAGCCCTACCGAACCGGGGGTGAGCTCCTACGAGCAGTACTTC. Amino acid sequence: CASSPTEPGVSSYEQYF.

This clone showed up just once. The V gene is TRBV7-9, the J gene TRBJ2-2, with a possible D match to TRBD2 (5 bases). V dropped 7 bases and J dropped 9 bases, with 9 bases sitting between them. The CDR3 totals 11 residues. Germline V lookup: CDR1 SEHNR, CDR2 FQNEAQ (reference sequence). The CDR3 protein is CASIGGRELFF. The CDR3 DNA sequence: TGTGCCAGCATAGGAGGCAGGGAGCTGTTTTTT.

CDR3: CACTGHSYEQYF. The CDR3 coding sequence is TGTGCCTGTACAGGGCACTCCTACGAGCAGTACTTC. V is TRBV30 and J is TRBJ2-7; a possible D gene is TRBD1 (6 bases). The CDR3 loop spans 12 amino acids. Trimming pared 6 bases from V and 0 bases from J, leaving 9 bases between. CDR1 is GTSNPN, CDR2 SVGIG, per germline (reference sequence).

The chain carries TRBV5-8 and TRBJ2-3; 7 bases are shared with TRBD1. Trimming took 6 bases from V and 2 from J; bases not matched to a gene: 9. The CDR3 length is 15 residues. CDR1 is SGHTS and CDR2 is YDEGEE in the germline V gene. The CDR3 region is CASKGGRDTTDTQYF. CDR3 bases: TGTGCCAGCAAAGGGGGCCGGGACACCACAGATACGCAGTATTTT.

The J gene is TRBJ2-3, the V gene TRBV7-8; TRBD2 matches 8 bases. This CDR3 has 15 residues. From germline, CDR1 is SGHVS and CDR2 FQNEAQ. V trimming: 1 base; J trimming: 8 bases; junction bases outside the gene matches: 8. In nucleotides, the CDR3 is TGTGCCAGCAGCTTAGAAGCGGGGGAGGCAATTACGCAGTATTTT. This codes for CASSLEAGEAITQYF.

The CDR3 protein is CASSSGLAGGPGYEQYF. Here the CDR3 DNA reads TGTGCCAGCAGCTCGGGACTAGCGGGGGGGCCGGGCTACGAGCAGTACTTC. The chain has TRBV11-2 and TRBJ2-7; the match to TRBD2 covers 16 bases. V lost 4 bases and J lost 3; bases outside the gene matches: 6. The length of the CDR3 is 17 residues. Germline assignment: CDR1 SGHAT and CDR2 FQNNGV.

This chain uses TRBV29-1 with TRBJ1-2; 10 positions agree with TRBD1. Germline loops: CDR1 SQVTM, CDR2 ANQGSEA. V gave up 5 bases and J gave up 6 bases; unmatched junction bases: 12. The CDR3 extends over 15 amino acids. CDR3 in amino acids: CSVTSGTGVVDGYTF. The CDR3 nucleotides are TGCAGCGTTACATCCGGGACAGGGGTAGTGGATGGCTACACCTTC.

The V and J genes are TRBV13 and TRBJ2-7, with TRBD2 matching over 12 bases. The CDR3 extends over 19 amino acids. V shed 5 bases and J 0 bases; nucleotides not matched to a gene: 14. Germline V lookup: CDR1 PRHDT, CDR2 FYEKMQ (reference sequence). The CDR3 nucleotides read TGTGCCAGCAGCCGCTCCCCCGTTCGACTAGCGGGGGCCTCCTACGAGCAGTACTTC. Protein sequence: CASSRSPVRLAGASYEQYF.

V gene TRBV18 combines with J gene TRBJ1-6; D possibly corresponds to TRBD1 (5 bases). CDR1 and CDR2 (germline): KGHSH, LQKENI. The V end was cut by 6 bases, the J end by 9 bases, with 21 bases between. The CDR3 spans 16 residues. CDR3 amino acids: CASSGIGGAYTSPLHF. In nucleotides, the CDR3 is TGTGCCAGCTCCGGGATCGGGGGAGCATACACTTCACCCCTCCACTTT.

This rearrangement joins TRBV7-2 to TRBJ1-4; 8 bases align to TRBD1. The CDR3 sequence is 14 residues long. The ends lost 5 bases at V and 8 bases at J; junction bases unmatched: 7. Germline CDR1 reads SGHTA; CDR2 reads FQGNSA. The CDR3 loop is CASSPGGVGEKLFF. The DNA of the CDR3 is TGTGCCAGCAGCCCAGGGGGCGTGGGAGAAAAACTGTTTTTT.

The CDR3 is CASSLRGSRGSSYTF. The CDR3 DNA reads TGTGCCAGCAGCTTGAGGGGTTCCCGGGGGTCAAGCTACACCTTC. The genes are TRBV5-6 and TRBJ1-2; D might be TRBD1 (5 bases). Germline V gene sequence: CDR1 SGHDT, CDR2 YYEEEE. V was shortened by 1 base and J by 9 bases, with 19 bases between the two germline ends. The CDR3 has 15 amino acids.

The chain combines TRBV6-4 with TRBJ2-1, with 7 bases fitting TRBD2. The CDR3 totals 15 residues. Germline CDR1 MRHNA, CDR2 SNTAGT. Losses at the gene ends were 0 bases for V and 6 bases for J; bases not matched to a gene: 5. CDR3 residues: CASSDSWTSRNEQFF. In DNA, the CDR3 is TGTGCCAGCAGTGACTCTTGGACTAGTCGCAATGAGCAGTTCTTC.

The V gene is TRBV5-1, the J gene TRBJ1-2, with a tentative D call TRBD1 (5 bases). The CDR3 contains 13 residues. Germline V gives CDR1 SGHRS, CDR2 YFSETQ. The V end lost 2 bases, the J end lost 4 bases, and 9 bases lay between the germline ends. The DNA for the CDR3 is TGCGCCAGCAGCTTTCAACAGGTCTATGGCTACACCTTC. Protein: CASSFQQVYGYTF.

V and J are TRBV29-1 and TRBJ1-2; 7 nucleotides align to TRBD1. The V segment lost 6 bases and the J segment 8 bases; nucleotides outside the gene matches: 9. CDR3 size: 12 residues. CDR1 is SQVTM, CDR2 ANQGSEA, per germline. CDR3: CSVPRGTEGYTF. CDR3 sequence (DNA): TGCAGCGTACCCCGGGGGACAGAAGGCTACACCTTC.

This chain joins TRBV7-6 and TRBJ1-6; 8 nucleotides line up with TRBD1. The CDR3 spans 15 residues. Germline CDR1 and CDR2: SGHVS and FNYEAQ. V dropped 2 bases and J dropped 7; count of bases not matched to a gene: 4. Written as DNA, the CDR3 is TGTGCCAGCAGCTTAAGCAGGGGGCCAAATTCACCCCTCCACTTT. Protein: CASSLSRGPNSPLHF. The whole variable domain, remainder taken from reference TRBV7-6 and TRBJ1-6, is GAGVSQSPRYKVTKRGQDVALRCDPISGHVSLYWYRQALGQGPEFLTYFNYEAQQDKSGLPNDRFSAERPEGSISTLTIQRTEQRDSAMYRCASSLSRGPNSPLHFGNGTRLTVT.

The rearrangement links TRBV18 to TRBJ2-5; the D is unclear. CDR1 and CDR2 (germline): KGHSH, LQKENI. The V end was cut by 3 bases, the J end by 5 bases, with 10 bases between. There are 13 residues in the CDR3. CDR3 DNA sequence: TGTGCCAGCTCACCGCTCCCCGGTGAGACCCAGTACTTC. It codes for CASSPLPGETQYF.

This chain links TRBV5-1 with TRBJ2-4, with D possibly matching TRBD2 (6 bases). This CDR3 has 13 residues. CDR1 is SGHRS, CDR2 YFSETQ, per germline. Trimming pared 4 bases from V and 7 bases from J, leaving 12 bases between. This CDR3 is CASSLGGDNIQYF. The CDR3 DNA is TGCGCCAGCAGCCTTGGCGGGGATAACATTCAGTACTTC.

This clone was seen a single time. The chain combines TRBV2 with TRBJ1-6; D is possibly TRBD1 (6 bases). The CDR3 extends over 11 amino acids. V was cut by 9 bases and J by 10 bases, with 10 bases left in between. Germline loops: CDR1 SNHLY, CDR2 FYNNEI. This chain's CDR3 is CASNRVSPLHF. CDR3 bases: TGTGCCAGTAACAGGGTATCACCCCTCCACTTT.

This chain joins TRBV19 and TRBJ2-2, with D tentatively TRBD2 (6 bases). Looked up from germline, CDR1 is LNHDA and CDR2 is SQIVND (reference sequence). CDR3 length: 14 residues. Trimming removed 4 bases from V and 5 bases from J, with 11 bases in between. This CDR3 is CASSSTRGTGELFF. In nucleotides, the CDR3 is TGTGCCAGTAGTAGTACGCGGGGTACCGGGGAGCTGTTTTTT.

The chain carries TRBV29-1 and TRBJ1-1; TRBD1 is a possible D gene (5 bases). CDR1 is SQVTM, CDR2 ANQGSEA, per germline. With 4 bases removed from V and 0 bases from J, the gap between germline ends came to 15 bases. The CDR3 contains 15 residues. This CDR3 is CSVAPAGSLNTEAFF. CDR3 coding DNA: TGCAGCGTTGCCCCGGCAGGGTCCCTGAACACTGAAGCTTTCTTT.

The chain recombines TRBV7-6 with TRBJ2-3, with 8 bases lining up with TRBD1. Unmatched junction bases numbered 8, after V lost 0 bases and J lost 6 bases. Germline lookup yields CDR1 SGHVS and CDR2 FNYEAQ. The CDR3 extends over 16 amino acids. For the CDR3, the DNA is TGTGCCAGCAGCTTAGCGTTCCAGGGGGCGACGGATACGCAGTATTTT. It codes for CASSLAFQGATDTQYF.

The rearrangement links TRBV12-5 to TRBJ2-7; D gene uncertain. There are 13 residues in the CDR3. CDR1 and CDR2 from the germline V gene are LGHNT and FRNRAP. Trimming removed 6 bases from V and 6 bases from J, with 15 bases in between. The CDR3 protein is CASGMRLKSEQYF. CDR3 in DNA: TGTGCTAGTGGGATGAGATTAAAGAGCGAGCAGTACTTC.

The chain links TRBV30 to TRBJ2-3; maybe TRBD1 (6 bases). This CDR3 region has 15 residues. V shed 3 bases and J shed 2 bases, with 15 bases lying between them. Germline V CDR1 and CDR2: GTSNPN, SVGIG (reference sequence). The CDR3 region is CAWSAGTIHTDTQYF. As DNA, the CDR3 is TGTGCCTGGAGCGCCGGGACAATACACACAGATACGCAGTATTTT.

In DNA, the CDR3 is TGTGCCAGCAGTTTAGGGGGGGCTAGAGCCAAAAACATTCAGTACTTC. Protein product: CASSLGGARAKNIQYF. V usage is TRBV27 and J usage is TRBJ2-4; D perhaps matches TRBD2 (7 bases). Germline values: CDR1 MNHEY, CDR2 SMNVEV (reference sequence). This CDR3 has 16 amino acids. Trimming left V 2 bases short and J 0 bases short, with 11 bases between.

This clone was counted once. The chain employs TRBV11-1 and TRBJ2-4; 11 bases map to TRBD1. CDR3 size: 15 residues. The trim removed 5 bases at V and 8 bases at J, leaving 8 bases unmatched. Germline V gives CDR1 SGHAT, CDR2 FQDESV (reference sequence). CDR3 region: CASSTRTGGAHIQYF. The DNA for the CDR3 is TGTGCCAGCAGCACTCGGACAGGGGGCGCGCACATTCAGTACTTC.